This T cell receptor (beta chain) was observed in a study of OX40 agonist ivuxolimab in advanced cancers. Generated by immunoSEQ multiplex PCR, the TCRdb table keeps only in-frame clones and is missing some. Of about 19,000 clones in the sample, about two thirds are singletons; the top ten hold about 12%. Deletions cut 2 bases from V and 3 bases from J, with 9 bases between. Germline V gives CDR1 SGHKS, CDR2 YYEKEE (reference sequence). CDR3 length: 13 residues. This sample comprised CD4+ or CD8+ T cells sorted from blood, obtained in a trial of the OX40 agonist ivuxolimab. The chain combines TRBV5-5 with TRBJ2-7; D ambiguous. The TCR was taken from an adult with an advanced solid tumor such as melanoma, head and neck, liver or kidney cancer. The CDR3 reads CASSFRLSYEQYF. DNA for the CDR3: TGTGCCAGCAGCTTCAGGCTTAGCTACGAGCAGTACTTC.